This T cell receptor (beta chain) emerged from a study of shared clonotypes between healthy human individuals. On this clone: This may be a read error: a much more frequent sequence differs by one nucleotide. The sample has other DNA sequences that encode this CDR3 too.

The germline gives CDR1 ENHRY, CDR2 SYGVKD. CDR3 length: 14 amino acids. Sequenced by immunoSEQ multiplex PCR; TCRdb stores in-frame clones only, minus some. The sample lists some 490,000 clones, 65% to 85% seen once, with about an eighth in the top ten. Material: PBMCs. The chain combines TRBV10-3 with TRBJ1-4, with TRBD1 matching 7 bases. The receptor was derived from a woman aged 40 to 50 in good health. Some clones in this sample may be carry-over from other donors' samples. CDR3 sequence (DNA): TGTGCCATCAGAGCCGGGACAGCTAACGAAAAACTGTTTTTT. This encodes CAIRAGTANEKLFF.